This paragraph covers one TCR beta chain sequence. Its antigen is currently not known. The input lacks base qualities; no much larger clone sits a single base away. The sample comes from a study of PD-L1 blockade in urothelial cancer (TCRdb year 2017). About the study as a whole: Therapy was started at some point between 2013 and 2015 for all patients, and atezolizumab 1,200 mg was administered intravenously every 3 weeks. About 90% of the roughly 29 patients were identified as males with urothelial cancer of bladder origin, and a prior smoking history was reported by 18 of 29 patients. An ECOG performance status of 0 or 1 was recorded for the patients, and 0 to 3 prior chemotherapy regimens had been received by the patients. Blood samples were analyzed 3 weeks after the start of treatment (second dose) and 6 weeks after the start of treatment. Blood samples gave a median of roughly 150,000 T cells and 82,636 unique TCRs, with a median clonality of 0.080. An exploratory multi-omic analysis was conducted of the somatic, immune and clinical correlates of response to PD-L1 blockade with atezolizumab in urothelial cancer. Pretreatment tumor samples, along with matched peripheral blood collected serially before and after atezolizumab treatment, underwent TCR sequencing. Progression-free survival longer than 6 months counted as durable clinical benefit, and TCR features were additionally tested against both progression-free and overall survival. In the same patients, pretreatment tumors underwent whole exome sequencing and RNA sequencing in addition to TCR sequencing. Durable clinical benefit was achieved by nine patients but not by the remaining 20. Twenty-nine patients had pretreatment blood TCR-seq, around 25 had at least one posttreatment blood collection, and around 25 had tumor TCR-seq.

On the study overall, not on this receptor specifically: Patients with durable benefit showed greater expansion of tumor-associated TCR clones in peripheral blood 3 weeks after starting treatment (n of about 20, p = 0.022). Improved progression-free and overall survival was found to be associated with pretreatment peripheral blood TCR clonality below the median. Because the sample size was small (n of about 30) and many exploratory analyses were performed, the results are intended to be hypothesis-generating.

Synthetic TCR analog templates were spiked into each PCR so that absolute template abundance could be estimated from read counts. The immunoSEQ assay used bias-controlled V and J gene primers to amplify TCRbeta CDR3 regions from genomic DNA. Rearranged TCRbeta segments were sequenced at approximately 20X coverage. The authors' pipeline ran thus. Sequencing errors were corrected by clustering, and CDR3s were annotated against IMGT so that V, D and J genes could be assigned. Downstream analyses used only productive TCRbeta rearrangements and left out out-of-frame or stop-codon sequences. To compute clonality, Shannon entropy was normalized by the log of the number of unique productive sequences and then subtracted from one. Fisher's exact test with Benjamini-Hochberg correction, at a threshold of adjusted p below 0.01, was used to find clones that differed between time points or between blood and tumor. Drawn from immuneACCESS, this table holds only the in-frame rearrangements with V and J called that TCRdb kept. Clones are partly lost; checked studies trace under half to an unresolved V gene and leave the rest unexplained. For V, J and clone size, that table is used; D and trimming come from the DNA. This sample comprises tens of thousands of clones, around 84% of them detected only once. The ten biggest clones cover around a tenth of the sample.

This sample's time point label indicates: pretreatment peripheral blood. A total of some 30 patients with locally advanced or metastatic urothelial carcinoma, treated at Memorial Sloan Kettering on a trial protocol, made up the cohort. Peripheral blood mononuclear cells were collected pretreatment and during treatment, with between 1 and 8 total time points per patient. The Qiagen DNeasy Blood extraction kit was used to purify genomic DNA from total PBMCs and from tumor samples. PBMCs were collected pretreatment and during treatment and were isolated and stored as previously described. The sequences come from PBMCs, collected around atezolizumab (anti-PD-L1) treatment. The origin of this receptor is a woman in her 70s with urothelial cancer.

The DNA reads as follows: TGTGCCAGCAGCTTAACAGGGCGCTCTGGGGCCAACGTCCTGACTTTC. Its protein is CASSLTGRSGANVLTF. The rearranged chain carries TRBV11-2 and TRBJ2-6; the D gene is perhaps TRBD1, from 6 matching bases. Per the germline V gene, SGHAT is the CDR1 and FQNNGV is the CDR2. The CDR3 contains 16 residues, cysteine and phenylalanine counted. Solely the CDR3 DNA is kept, with 48 bases framed from the first base. Trimming at the junction amounts to 2 bases on V and 0 bases on J, and the germline ends lie 8 bases apart.